This TCR beta chain came from a study of T-cell memory formation after mild COVID-19. Turning to the study itself: The TCR clusters were mostly specific to one donor.

5'RACE with constant-segment primers yielded barcoded, UMI-tagged TCR alpha and TCR beta cDNA libraries. TCRdb used MiXCR to reprocess the 5' RACE reads, holding one entry per CDR3 protein. The table lists under 350,000 distinct CDR3 sequences, 15% to 20% of them singletons, with 20% to 25% in the top ten. To note about this clonotype: Its antigen is currently unknown.

Whole-study findings and limits: Later expanders leaned toward CD4+, whereas clones contracting from day 15 to 85 were balanced CD4/CD8. The CD4+ clones that contracted clustered mainly within CM and EM, and the CD8+ clones concentrated in EMRA.

The V and J ends lost 10 bases and 4 bases respectively, with 7 bases between them. The CDR3 consists of 10 residues. Germline-derived CDR1 and CDR2 are MNHEY and SVGAGI. The sequence derives from a man between 18 and 29 years old who had mild COVID-19 (a few samples of this study predate the infection). Cell type and time point are not known. The sample was PBMCs or a T cell subset sorted from them (not recorded which). The chain couples TRBV6-5 to TRBJ1-1; a possible D gene is TRBD1 (5 bases). Here the CDR3 DNA reads TGTGCCACCCAGGGCACTGAAGCTTTCTTT. Protein sequence: CATQGTEAFF.